These 32 T cell receptor beta chains were sequenced from one sample in a study of T cells after yellow fever vaccination. From the 5' RACE reads, TCRdb called clonotypes with MiXCR, one entry per CDR3 protein. This table has approximately 510,000 distinct CDR3 sequences, 21% appearing once. The specimen comprised PBMCs, sampled about 20 days after the first yellow fever vaccination. The receptors were gathered from a man between 18 and 35 years old who received the YFV17D yellow fever vaccine.

This clonotype has more than one count but fewer than ten. This chain connects TRBV12-3 or TRBV12-4 to TRBJ2-1; 11 bases match TRBD2. With 5 bases clipped from V and 8 bases from J, the junction kept 8 bases outside the gene matches. The CDR3 runs to 15 residues. CDR3 sequence (DNA): TGTGCCAGCAGTCCAAGTAGCGGGGGGGCAGATGAGCAGTTCTTC. It specifies CASSPSSGGADEQFF.

This clonotype was seen a few times. The chain joins TRBV4-1 to TRBJ1-6; D might be TRBD1 (5 bases). Looked up from germline, CDR1 is MGHRA and CDR2 is YSYEKL. This CDR3 region has 15 residues. Trimming shortened V by 1 base and J by 7 bases, and 11 bases separated the two germline ends. CDR3 nucleotide sequence: TGCGCCAGCAGCCAAGTTCAGGGAGGGAATTCACCCCTCCACTTT. Protein product: CASSQVQGGNSPLHF.

The V gene is TRBV4-2, the J gene TRBJ1-6; no clear D gene. The CDR3 runs 15 residues. Germline CDR1 reads LGHNA; CDR2 reads YNFKEQ. Trimming pared 1 base from V and 8 bases from J, leaving 12 bases between. CDR3 coding DNA: TGTGCCAGCAGCCAAGGCTGGTTTGCGGATTCACCCCTCCACTTT. Protein product: CASSQGWFADSPLHF.

The V gene is TRBV27, the J gene TRBJ2-3; D is unresolved. CDR3 length: 16 amino acids. Trimming shortened V by 5 bases and J by 2 bases, and 17 bases separated the two germline ends. Germline-derived CDR1 and CDR2 are MNHEY and SMNVEV (reference sequence). The CDR3 region has the DNA TGTGCCAGCAGTCCCTACCCCTCTGCGTCCACAGATACGCAGTATTTT. This sequence encodes CASSPYPSASTDTQYF.

This clonotype was counted only a few times. J is TRBJ2-1 and V is TRBV29-1; tentative D call: TRBD1 (5 bases). The V end was cut by 4 bases, the J end by 5 bases, with 12 bases between. The CDR3 has 13 residues. The germline CDR1 and CDR2 sequences are SQVTM and ANQGSEA. The CDR3 sequence: CSVVTGVNNEQFF. Written as DNA, the CDR3 is TGCAGCGTTGTTACAGGAGTAAACAATGAGCAGTTCTTC.

The CDR3 spells CASRPRRFGNTIYF. DNA for the CDR3: TGTGCCAGCAGGCCGCGGAGGTTCGGAAACACCATATATTTT. The chain combines TRBV6-1 with TRBJ1-3; D gene ambiguous. With 6 bases removed from V and 4 bases from J, the gap between germline ends came to 13 bases. CDR1 and CDR2 from the germline V gene are MNHNS and SASEGT. There are 14 residues in the CDR3.

This clonotype has a handful of counts. The gene calls are TRBV5-6 and TRBJ2-7; D may be TRBD2 (5 bases). CDR1 and CDR2 from the germline V gene are SGHDT and YYEEEE. V was trimmed by 0 bases and J by 7 bases, leaving 8 bases between them. The CDR3 has 12 residues. CDR3 in DNA: TGTGCCAGCAGCTTGGGCACGGGGGAGCAGTACTTC. Encoded protein: CASSLGTGEQYF.

This clonotype was observed a few times. The J gene is TRBJ2-6, the V gene TRBV24-1; TRBD1 matches at 10 bases. The CDR3 contains 19 residues. Trimming at V came to 4 bases and at J to 0 bases, leaving 8 bases not matched to a gene. Germline CDR1 reads KGHDR; CDR2 reads SFDVKD. For the CDR3, the DNA is TGTGCCACCAGTGACCCCACCGGGACAGGGGTCTCTGGGGCCAACGTCCTGACTTTC. Its protein product is CATSDPTGTGVSGANVLTF.

This clonotype occurred a few times. V gene TRBV29-1 combines with J gene TRBJ1-4; D not certain. Germline V gene lookup returns CDR1 SQVTM and CDR2 ANQGSEA. Trimming left V 0 bases short and J 10 bases short, with 15 bases between. This CDR3 is built from 14 residues. The CDR3 loop is CSVEEILTPGKLFF. DNA of the CDR3: TGCAGCGTTGAAGAAATATTGACCCCGGGAAAACTGTTTTTT. The full variable domain, in which reference TRBV29-1 and TRBJ1-4 provide the parts outside the CDR3, is SAVISQKPSRDICQRGTSLTIQCQVDSQVTMMFWYRQQPGQSLTLIATANQGSEATYESGFVIDKFPISRPNLTFSTLTVSNMSPEDSSIYLCSVEEILTPGKLFFGSGTQLSVL.

The chain combines TRBV6-1 with TRBJ2-2; D is unclear. V was shortened by 7 bases and J by 4 bases, with 13 bases between the two germline ends. The CDR3 has 14 residues. Germline assignment: CDR1 MNHNS and CDR2 SASEGT. The CDR3 sequence: CASNPWEGTGELFF. Written as DNA, the CDR3 is TGTGCCAGCAACCCCTGGGAAGGCACCGGGGAGCTGTTTTTT.

This clonotype showed up just once. The V and J genes are TRBV7-8 and TRBJ2-7, with D perhaps given as TRBD1 or TRBD2 (5 bases each). Germline CDR1 is SGHVS and CDR2 is FQNEAQ. The length of the CDR3 is 15 residues. Trimming took 2 bases from V and 3 from J, leaving 14 bases between them. CDR3 residues: CASSLSLRGHYEQYV. The CDR3 DNA is TGTGCCAGCAGCTTAAGCTTGAGGGGCCACTACGAGCAGTACGTC.

This clonotype was observed a handful of times. The chain employs TRBV10-3 and TRBJ1-1, with 7 bases identical to TRBD1. This CDR3 comprises 12 residues. The junction had 2 bases not matched to a gene; V was cut back by 9 bases and J by 1 base. From germline, CDR1 is ENHRY and CDR2 SYGVKD. The CDR3 sequence is CAIRTGNTEAFF. CDR3 nucleotides: TGTGCCATAAGGACAGGGAACACTGAAGCTTTCTTT.

The chain is built from TRBV29-1 and TRBJ1-1; unclear D gene. Trimming removed 5 bases at V and 1 base at J, with 8 bases between. The CDR3 spans 12 residues. CDR1 is SQVTM and CDR2 is ANQGSEA in the germline V gene. In DNA, the CDR3 is TGCAGCGTTACAGCGTGGAACACTGAAGCTTTCTTT. Translating it yields CSVTAWNTEAFF.

This clonotype came up many times. The CDR3, as DNA: TGTGCCAGCAGTGAATCGGGGGGTGCTGAAGCTTTCTTT. This translates into CASSESGGAEAFF. This chain links TRBV25-1 with TRBJ1-1; tentatively, D is TRBD1 (5 bases). Germline V lookup: CDR1 MGHDK, CDR2 SYGVNS. The CDR3 consists of 13 residues. V was pared by 1 base and J by 6 bases, with 9 bases between.

This chain links TRBV12-3 or TRBV12-4 with TRBJ2-5, with 10 bases that match TRBD1. With V trimmed by 7 bases and J by 7 bases, 9 bases remained unmatched. This CDR3 comprises 14 residues. CDR3 region: CASKTGTGERTQYF. Here the CDR3 DNA reads TGTGCCAGCAAGACCGGGACAGGGGAAAGGACCCAGTACTTC.

The V and J genes are TRBV7-3 and TRBJ2-2, with TRBD1 identical over 11 bases. In germline, CDR1 is SGHTA, CDR2 FQGTGA. V shed 5 bases, J shed 3 bases, and the junction held 5 bases outside the gene matches. The CDR3 covers 16 residues. In DNA form, the CDR3 reads TGTGCCAGCAGCCCTCCGGGACAGGGGGACACCGGGGAGCTGTTTTTT. This translates into CASSPPGQGDTGELFF.

The chain employs TRBV7-8 and TRBJ1-4; D call uncertain. This CDR3 is 14 amino acids long. V was cut by 1 base and J by 11 bases, with 14 bases left in between. Germline V gives CDR1 SGHVS, CDR2 FQNEAQ. CDR3 sequence reads: CASSLDAARRKLFF. The DNA for the CDR3 is TGTGCCAGCAGCTTAGATGCAGCCCGGAGGAAACTGTTTTTT.

This chain joins TRBV7-9 and TRBJ1-2; the match to TRBD1 covers 11 bases. The V gene end was trimmed by 5 bases and the J gene end by 1 base; junction bases not matched to a gene: 6. CDR1 SEHNR and CDR2 FQNEAQ come from the germline V gene (reference sequence). The CDR3 is 16 residues long. The CDR3, as DNA: TGTGCCAGCAGCCTCGGACAGGGGGCGTTTAACTATGGCTACACCTTC. This translates into CASSLGQGAFNYGYTF.

This clonotype was recorded many times. The chain links TRBV6-6 to TRBJ1-6, with D maybe TRBD1 (5 bases). Germline CDR1 MNHNY, CDR2 SVGAGI (reference sequence). The germline V and J ends were trimmed by 6 bases and 5 bases, with 8 bases remaining between them. The CDR3 loop spans 13 amino acids. For the CDR3, the DNA is TGTGCCAGCAGGCAGGGAGATAATTCACCCCTCCACTTT. This encodes CASRQGDNSPLHF.

The chain uses TRBV5-6 and TRBJ2-5, with TRBD2 matching over 14 bases. The J segment lost 4 bases and the V segment lost 0 bases, leaving 5 bases of the junction unmatched. Germline V gene lookup returns CDR1 SGHDT and CDR2 YYEEEE. The length of the CDR3 is 17 residues. CDR3 nucleotides: TGTGCCAGCAGCTTGGATGCTGGGACTAGCGGGGGAGAGACCCAGTACTTC. The encoded protein is CASSLDAGTSGGETQYF. The full variable domain, in which reference TRBV5-6 and TRBJ2-5 provide the parts outside the CDR3, is DAGVTQSPTHLIKTRGQQVTLRCSPKSGHDTVSWYQQALGQGPQFIFQYYEEEERQRGNFPDRFSGHQFPNYSSELNVNALLLGDSALYLCASSLDAGTSGGETQYFGPGTRLLVL.

This clonotype was seen a handful of times. The chain joins TRBV4-1 to TRBJ1-5; 9 bases fit TRBD1. Germline-derived CDR1 and CDR2 are MGHRA and YSYEKL. This CDR3 spans 15 amino acids. V shed 5 bases, J shed 5 bases, and the junction held 7 bases outside the gene matches. The CDR3 DNA sequence: TGCGCCAGCAGCAGTCCGGACAGGGGCTATCAGCCCCAGCATTTT. This encodes CASSSPDRGYQPQHF.

In its sample, this clonotype was seen a few times. The chain links TRBV24-1 to TRBJ2-1; D remains ambiguous. The germline V and J ends were trimmed by 3 bases and 8 bases, with 10 bases remaining between them. The CDR3 is made up of 13 amino acids. Germline CDR1 KGHDR, CDR2 SFDVKD. This CDR3 reads CATSDPSSDEQFF. The CDR3 DNA sequence: TGTGCCACCAGTGATCCTTCTTCGGATGAGCAGTTCTTC.

The rearrangement uses TRBV3-1 and TRBJ2-7; 8 bases fit TRBD1. The V gene's germline CDR1 is LGHDT and CDR2 YNNKEL (reference sequence). V lost 0 bases and J lost 3; bases outside the gene matches: 4. This CDR3 is built from 15 residues. This CDR3 reads CASSQEGTGLYEQYF. Here the CDR3 DNA reads TGTGCCAGCAGCCAAGAAGGGACAGGCCTCTACGAGCAGTACTTC.

This clonotype was seen a handful of times. The chain joins TRBV20-1 to TRBJ1-5; 7 bases are a match to TRBD1. After removal of 3 bases from V and 7 bases from J, the junction contained 3 bases not matched to a gene. Germline V CDR1 and CDR2: DFQATT, SNEGSKA (reference sequence). There are 12 residues in the CDR3. The CDR3 region has the DNA TGCAGTGCTAGGCAGGGGGAACAGCCCCAGCATTTT. Translated, it gives CSARQGEQPQHF.

This clonotype was seen many times. V is TRBV5-1 and J is TRBJ2-2, with D possibly called TRBD1 or TRBD2 (5 bases each). V lost 0 bases and J 2 bases, leaving 17 bases between the germline ends. The CDR3 extends over 18 amino acids. The germline CDR1 and CDR2 sequences are SGHRS and YFSETQ. CDR3 in DNA: TGCGCCAGCAGCTTGGCCGATATGGGACGGAGAAACACCGGGGAGCTGTTTTTT. This gives the protein CASSLADMGRRNTGELFF. Looking up the rest from reference TRBV5-1 and TRBJ2-2 gives the full variable domain: KAGVTQTPRYLIKTRGQQVTLSCSPISGHRSVSWYQQTPGQGLQFLFEYFSETQRNKGNFPGRFSGRQFSNSRSEMNVSTLELGDSALYLCASSLADMGRRNTGELFFGEGSRLTVL.

A word on this clonotype: The germline gene is not matched at one end of the junction; a read error may be the cause. The chain combines TRBV6-2 or TRBV6-3 with TRBJ2-1, with TRBD2 identical over 13 bases. The CDR3 runs to 15 residues. Germline V gives CDR1 MNHEY, CDR2 SVGEGT. CDR3 DNA sequence: TGTGCCAGCAGTAACTCCGGACTAGCGGGGGTCGAGCAGTTCTTC. Encoded protein: CASSNSGLAGVEQFF.

This clonotype was counted a few times. J is TRBJ2-7 and V is TRBV10-1; 12 nucleotides line up with TRBD2. V dropped 5 bases and J dropped 2; count of bases not matched to a gene: 13. The CDR3 consists of 18 residues. In germline, CDR1 is WNHNN, CDR2 SYGVQD (reference sequence). For the CDR3, the DNA is TGCGCCAGCAGTCGAAGGACTAGCGGGGAGAGTTTACCCTACGAGCAGTACTTC. Protein sequence: CASSRRTSGESLPYEQYF.

The table lists this clonotype with a few counts. The rearrangement uses TRBV7-2 and TRBJ2-4, with 7 bases that match TRBD2. V was clipped by 5 bases and J by 0 bases; unmatched bases: 10. CDR1 is SGHTA, CDR2 FQGNSA, per germline. The CDR3 extends over 17 amino acids. CDR3 amino acids: CASSDSGGSLAKNIQYF. The CDR3 DNA reads as TGTGCCAGCAGCGACTCCGGGGGGTCGTTAGCCAAAAACATTCAGTACTTC.

The genes are TRBV20-1 and TRBJ2-1; D is undetermined. The CDR3 loop spans 12 amino acids. V was cut by 4 bases and J by 9 bases, with 13 bases left in between. Germline V gene sequence: CDR1 DFQATT, CDR2 SNEGSKA (reference sequence). CDR3 protein: CSAKDGPPEQFF. In nucleotides, the CDR3 is TGCAGTGCTAAAGACGGTCCCCCTGAGCAGTTCTTC.

This sequence joins TRBV27 and TRBJ2-5; no clear D. CDR3 length: 14 residues. Germline loops: CDR1 MNHEY, CDR2 SMNVEV (reference sequence). V dropped 3 bases and J dropped 5 bases, with 13 bases sitting between them. CDR3 coding DNA: TGTGCCAGCAGTTTCCGTCATGGTTGGGAGACCCAGTACTTC. It encodes CASSFRHGWETQYF.

V and J are TRBV7-2 and TRBJ2-3; 12 nucleotides match TRBD1. CDR3 length: 16 amino acids. V trimming: 1 base; J trimming: 4 bases; junction bases outside the gene matches: 3. The germline V gene encodes CDR1 SGHTA and CDR2 FQGNSA. CDR3 loop: CASSLGDRGRPDTQYF. The CDR3 DNA reads as TGTGCCAGCAGCTTAGGGGACAGGGGGCGCCCAGATACGCAGTATTTT.

V usage is TRBV25-1 and J usage is TRBJ2-3, with D perhaps TRBD1 (5 bases). The CDR3 sequence is 20 residues long. CDR1 is MGHDK and CDR2 is SYGVNS in the germline V gene. The V end lost 4 bases, the J end lost 2 bases, and 28 bases lay between the germline ends. The CDR3: CASSARVGTDPLPNTDTQYF. The CDR3 DNA follows: TGTGCCAGCAGTGCCAGGGTTGGTACGGACCCCCTTCCAAACACAGATACGCAGTATTTT. Variable domain in full (rest from reference TRBV25-1 and TRBJ2-3): EADIYQTPRYLVIGTGKKITLECSQTMGHDKMYWYQQDPGMELHLIHYSYGVNSTEKGDLSSESTVSRIRTEHFPLTLESARPSHTSQYLCASSARVGTDPLPNTDTQYFGPGTRLTVL.